Below, 17 T cell receptor beta chains from the same sample are listed, as sequenced in a study of T-cell reconstitution after alpha-beta-depleted transplantation in children. This sample's TCRbeta library carried unique molecular identifier barcodes. TCRdb fed the PCR reads into MiXCR, producing one record per CDR3 protein. The profile shows roughly 200,000 distinct CDR3 sequences, roughly 6.8% of them singletons. This specimen was PBMCs from the stem cell graft donor, taken from the stem cell graft. The receptors come from a human donor who donated a stem cell graft to a child with Wiskott-Aldrich syndrome.

There are many counts of this clonotype. This sequence joins TRBV4-1 and TRBJ1-4; D not resolved. V shed 9 bases and J shed 2 bases, with 16 bases lying between them. Germline CDR1 and CDR2: MGHRA and YSYEKL. The CDR3 is 15 residues long. The CDR3 loop reads CASTDHGRTNEKLFF. The CDR3 DNA sequence: TGCGCCAGTACCGACCACGGCCGCACTAATGAAAAACTGTTTTTT.

This clonotype appeared many times. The chain links TRBV7-2 to TRBJ2-7; D not resolved. This CDR3 spans 12 amino acids. The V and J ends lost 5 bases and 0 bases respectively, with 5 bases between them. CDR1 and CDR2 (germline): SGHTA, FQGNSA. The CDR3 sequence: CASSTYSYEQYF. The DNA of the CDR3 is TGTGCCAGCAGCACGTACTCCTACGAGCAGTACTTC.

Only a few counts were recorded for this clonotype. J is TRBJ1-3 and V is TRBV28; D possibly corresponds to TRBD1 (6 bases). The germline V gene has CDR1 MDHEN and CDR2 SYDVKM. The CDR3 spans 16 residues. V was pared by 5 bases and J by 0 bases, with 14 bases between. CDR3 bases: TGTGCCAGCAGTGTCTTACAGGGTTTCTCTGGAAACACCATATATTTT. The encoded protein is CASSVLQGFSGNTIYF. The full variable domain, with the rest looked up from reference TRBV28 and TRBJ1-3, is DVKVTQSSRYLVKRTGEKVFLECVQDMDHENMFWYRQDPGLGLRLIYFSYDVKMKEKGDIPEGYSVSREKKERFSLILESASTNQTSMYLCASSVLQGFSGNTIYFGEGSWLTVV.

In its sample, this clonotype was seen many times. The genes are TRBV20-1 and TRBJ2-3; D is uncertain. Trimming shortened V by 1 base and J by 4 bases, and 6 bases separated the two germline ends. The CDR3 spans 12 residues. CDR1 and CDR2 from the germline V gene are DFQATT and SNEGSKA (reference sequence). CDR3 nucleotides: TGCAGTGCTAGAGGTCAGGCAGATACGCAGTATTTT. Translating gives CSARGQADTQYF.

This clonotype showed up many times. The rearrangement links TRBV9 to TRBJ2-5, with D maybe TRBD1 (6 bases). The germline CDR1 and CDR2 sequences are SGDLS and YYNGEE. V dropped 0 bases and J dropped 6 bases, with 9 bases sitting between them. This CDR3 comprises 13 residues. CDR3 region: CASSVEGHKTQYF. DNA of the CDR3: TGTGCCAGCAGCGTAGAGGGACATAAGACCCAGTACTTC.

This clonotype was seen at least ten times. The CDR3 DNA reads as TGTGCCAGCAGTTACAGCCGGGACAGATACGACAATGAGCAGTTCTTC. Translating gives CASSYSRDRYDNEQFF. The V call is TRBV6-5, the J call TRBJ2-1, with TRBD1 identical over 7 bases. Losses at the gene ends were 2 bases for V and 5 bases for J; bases not matched to a gene: 9. The CDR3 contains 16 residues. CDR1 MNHEY and CDR2 SVGAGI come from the germline V gene.

With respect to this clonotype: A much larger clone differs by one base, so this may be a read error. This chain uses TRBV19 with TRBJ2-7; tentatively, D is TRBD2 (5 bases). This CDR3 has 14 residues. Germline CDR1 reads LNHDA; CDR2 reads SQIVND (reference sequence). The CDR3 loop reads CACSSGSHLREQYF. CDR3 nucleotide sequence: TGTGCCTGTAGTTCGGGGAGTCACCTCCGCGAGCAGTACTTC.

This clonotype was counted ten times or more. The chain has TRBV12-3 or TRBV12-4 and TRBJ2-3; D is perhaps TRBD2 (5 bases). V lost 6 bases and J lost 5, with 15 bases in between. The CDR3 is made up of 14 amino acids. This chain's CDR3 is CASRRTDARDTQYF. DNA for the CDR3: TGTGCCAGCAGACGGACTGATGCACGAGATACGCAGTATTTT.

The rearrangement uses TRBV7-2 and TRBJ2-3, with 9 bases aligning to TRBD1. Per germline, CDR1 SGHTA and CDR2 FQGNSA. The V gene end was trimmed by 8 bases and the J gene end by 1 base; junction bases not matched to a gene: 7. The CDR3 has 15 residues. The DNA for the CDR3 is TGTGCCAGCGGACAGGGGTGGCGGGGCACAGATACGCAGTATTTT. It encodes CASGQGWRGTDTQYF. Filled out from reference TRBV7-2 and TRBJ2-3, the complete variable domain reads GAGVSQSPSNKVTEKGKDVELRCDPISGHTALYWYRQSLGQGLEFLIYFQGNSAPDKSGLPSDRFSAERTGGSVSTLTIQRTQQEDSAVYLCASGQGWRGTDTQYFGPGTRLTVL.

This clonotype was detected ten times or more. This chain uses TRBV6-2 or TRBV6-3 with TRBJ2-1; 13 nucleotides line up with TRBD2. The CDR3 extends over 17 amino acids. V lost 6 bases, J lost 2 bases, and 7 bases stayed unmatched. Looked up from germline, CDR1 is MNHEY and CDR2 is SVGEGT. CDR3: CASSTGLAGVTYNEQFF. CDR3 coding DNA: TGTGCCAGCAGCACTGGACTAGCGGGAGTCACCTACAATGAGCAGTTCTTC.

There are many counts of this clonotype. This sequence joins TRBV6-2 or TRBV6-3 and TRBJ1-1; D gene uncertain. Trimming cost V 4 bases and J 4 bases, with 10 bases left between them. The CDR3 spans 13 residues. The germline gives CDR1 MNHEY, CDR2 SVGEGT. The CDR3 DNA reads as TGTGCCAGCAGTTCCCTGTTAGTCACTGAAGCTTTCTTT. Its translation is CASSSLLVTEAFF.

This clonotype was observed many times. J is TRBJ2-7 and V is TRBV20-1; 8 bases are a match to TRBD2. Germline CDR1 DFQATT, CDR2 SNEGSKA (reference sequence). V was clipped by 6 bases and J by 5 bases; unmatched bases: 12. The CDR3 covers 14 residues. The CDR3 DNA sequence: TGCAGTGCCGGGGGGGGGGCTCCTACCGACGAGCAGTACTTC. Its translation is CSAGGGAPTDEQYF.

The count of this clonotype is one. This rearrangement joins TRBV12-3 or TRBV12-4 to TRBJ2-7; unclear D gene. V lost 7 bases and J lost 1, with 11 bases in between. There are 13 residues in the CDR3. CDR3 residues: CASKGGFSYEQYF. CDR3 nucleotide sequence: TGTGCCAGCAAGGGCGGATTTTCCTACGAGCAGTACTTC.

Many counts were recorded for this clonotype. V and J are TRBV5-1 and TRBJ2-1; TRBD2 aligns across 14 bases. V shed 4 bases and J 5 bases; nucleotides not matched to a gene: 5. The CDR3 totals 16 residues. Germline V gene data show CDR1 as SGHRS and CDR2 as YFSETQ. The CDR3: CASSPRTSGGNNEQFF. Written as DNA, the CDR3 is TGCGCCAGCAGCCCCAGGACTAGCGGGGGGAACAATGAGCAGTTCTTC.

This clonotype was observed at least ten times. CDR3 residues: CASSFGPLGTEAFF. CDR3 bases: TGTGCCAGCAGTTTTGGACCACTTGGCACTGAAGCTTTCTTT. This chain uses TRBV12-3 or TRBV12-4 with TRBJ1-1; D gene unclear. This CDR3 spans 14 amino acids. Trimming stripped 3 bases from V and 4 bases from J, with 12 bases between.

This clonotype occurred many times. V usage is TRBV27 and J usage is TRBJ2-6, with D possibly TRBD1 on 5 matching bases. Per the germline V gene, CDR1 is MNHEY and CDR2 is SMNVEV (reference sequence). The CDR3 consists of 15 residues. The V end was cut by 5 bases, the J end by 1 base, with 9 bases between. CDR3 amino acids: CASSPQGSGANVLTF. The CDR3, as DNA: TGTGCCAGCAGTCCCCAGGGATCTGGGGCCAACGTCCTGACTTTC.

This clonotype was detected only a few times. V usage is TRBV29-1 and J usage is TRBJ2-3; 13 bases map to TRBD2. Losses at the gene ends were 4 bases for V and 3 bases for J; bases not matched to a gene: 10. This CDR3 is 17 amino acids long. Germline V gene sequence: CDR1 SQVTM, CDR2 ANQGSEA. CDR3: CSVGGPGLAGSTDTQYF. In nucleotides, the CDR3 is TGCAGCGTTGGGGGCCCGGGACTAGCGGGATCTACAGATACGCAGTATTTT.